Listed below are T cell receptor beta chains from one sample, sequenced in a study of CD8 T cells in Susac syndrome. TCRdb recomputed calls from the immunoSEQ multiplex PCR reads with MiXCR, one row per CDR3 protein. The table lists under 250,000 distinct CDR3 sequences, 85% to 95% of them singletons. The material sequenced was CD4+ T cells from PBMCs. All receptors derive from a human donor with Susac syndrome. Each CDR3 is given with its conserved first and last residue. A D gene is named only where the DNA matches it firmly. Clone size, where shown, is once, few, many, or a class for clones that have expanded.

len: 16; d_gene: .; v_gene: TRBV27; abundance: .; j_gene: TRBJ1-4; CDR3nt: TGTGCCAGCAGAATTCAGGGATTGTCAACTAATGAAAAACTGTTTTTT; CDR3aa: CASRIQGLSTNEKLFF
len: 12; d_gene: .; v_gene: TRBV20-1; abundance: .; j_gene: TRBJ2-3; CDR3nt: TGCAGTGCTACCCTGCAGACAGATACGCAGTATTTT; CDR3aa: CSATLQTDTQYF
len: 14; d_gene: .; v_gene: TRBV3-1; abundance: .; j_gene: TRBJ1-5; CDR3nt: TGTGCCAGCAGCCTCAAGGGCCGTAATCAGCCCCAGCATTTT; CDR3aa: CASSLKGRNQPQHF
len: 15; d_gene: TRBD1; v_gene: TRBV11-2; abundance: .; j_gene: TRBJ1-2; CDR3nt: TGTGCCAGCAGCCAGTACAGGGGGGATGACTATGGCTACACCTTC; CDR3aa: CASSQYRGDDYGYTF
len: 14; d_gene: .; v_gene: TRBV6-5; abundance: .; j_gene: TRBJ1-1; CDR3nt: TGTGCCAGCAGTTACTCGATTACAGAGGGAAGGGCTTTCTTT; CDR3aa: CASSYSITEGRAFF
len: 13; d_gene: .; v_gene: TRBV11-1; abundance: .; j_gene: TRBJ2-1; CDR3nt: TGTGCCAGCAGCCTAATACGGTACAATGAGCAGTTCTTC; CDR3aa: CASSLIRYNEQFF
len: 13; d_gene: .; v_gene: TRBV15; abundance: .; j_gene: TRBJ1-4; CDR3nt: TGTGCCACCAGCTGGGTCTCTAATGAAAAACTGTTTTTT; CDR3aa: CATSWVSNEKLFF
len: 16; d_gene: .; v_gene: TRBV5-1; abundance: .; j_gene: TRBJ1-4; CDR3nt: TGCGCCAGCAGCTTCGACCCGGGACGGAATAATGAAAAACTGTTTTTT; CDR3aa: CASSFDPGRNNEKLFF
len: 14; d_gene: .; v_gene: TRBV20-1; abundance: once; j_gene: TRBJ2-3; CDR3nt: TGCAGTGCTAGAGATAGGCTAGAAACAGATACGCAGTATTTT; CDR3aa: CSARDRLETDTQYF
len: 15; d_gene: .; v_gene: TRBV4-3; abundance: .; j_gene: TRBJ1-2; CDR3nt: TGCGCCAGCAGCCGCGGCCCGCAGGGGACGGATGGCTACACCTTC; CDR3aa: CASSRGPQGTDGYTF
len: 14; d_gene: .; v_gene: TRBV6-5; abundance: .; j_gene: TRBJ1-2; CDR3nt: TGTGCCAGCAGGAAACAGGGATTTAACTATGGCTACACCTTC; CDR3aa: CASRKQGFNYGYTF
len: 15; d_gene: .; v_gene: TRBV20-1; abundance: .; j_gene: TRBJ2-7; CDR3nt: TGCAGTGCTAGAGACCCGGGGTCTAGCTCCTACGAGCAGTACTTC; CDR3aa: CSARDPGSSSYEQYF
len: 12; d_gene: .; v_gene: TRBV7-8; abundance: .; j_gene: TRBJ2-7; CDR3nt: TGTGCCAGCAGCCCGCATACTTACGAGCAGTACTTC; CDR3aa: CASSPHTYEQYF
len: 15; d_gene: .; v_gene: TRBV18; abundance: .; j_gene: TRBJ2-3; CDR3nt: TGTGCCAGCTCGTCCTCCGGACAGCTCACAGATACGCAGTATTTT; CDR3aa: CASSSSGQLTDTQYF
len: 15; d_gene: TRBD1; v_gene: TRBV28; abundance: once; j_gene: TRBJ2-7; CDR3nt: TGTGCCAGCAGATCCCCGACAGGGGAAACCTACGAGCAGTACTTC; CDR3aa: CASRSPTGETYEQYF
len: 17; d_gene: TRBD2; v_gene: TRBV4-2; abundance: .; j_gene: TRBJ2-5; CDR3nt: TGTGCCAGCAGCCAAGATATAGTCGGGACTAGCATGGAGACCCAGTACTTC; CDR3aa: CASSQDIVGTSMETQYF
len: 13; d_gene: .; v_gene: TRBV11-1; abundance: .; j_gene: TRBJ2-5; CDR3nt: TGTGCCAGCAGCCAGGGGGGAGAAGAGACCCAGTACTTC; CDR3aa: CASSQGGEETQYF
len: 15; d_gene: .; v_gene: TRBV7-3; abundance: once; j_gene: TRBJ2-2; CDR3nt: TGTGCCAGCAGCTTAACGTTGGGGTCCACCGGGGAGCTGTTTTTT; CDR3aa: CASSLTLGSTGELFF
len: 13; d_gene: TRBD2; v_gene: TRBV29-1; abundance: .; j_gene: TRBJ2-1; CDR3nt: TGCAGCGCACGGCGGGGGGGGAAGAATGAGCAGTTCTTC; CDR3aa: CSARRGGKNEQFF
len: 14; d_gene: .; v_gene: TRBV3-1; abundance: .; j_gene: TRBJ2-5; CDR3nt: TGTGCCAGCAGCCATCGGGCCGGGGGAGAGACCCAGTACTTC; CDR3aa: CASSHRAGGETQYF
len: 14; d_gene: .; v_gene: TRBV20-1; abundance: .; j_gene: TRBJ1-2; CDR3nt: TGCAGTGCTAGAGTAACTGGGGCTAACTATGGCTACACCTTC; CDR3aa: CSARVTGANYGYTF
len: 16; d_gene: TRBD1; v_gene: TRBV11-2; abundance: .; j_gene: TRBJ2-1; CDR3nt: TGTGCCAGCAGCTCCCGAGGGGGCCTCTCCTACAATGAGCAGTTCTTC; CDR3aa: CASSSRGGLSYNEQFF
len: 16; d_gene: TRBD1; v_gene: TRBV30; abundance: .; j_gene: TRBJ2-5; CDR3nt: TGTGCCTGGAGTCACACCGGGACAGGGGGCTGGGAGACCCAGTACTTC; CDR3aa: CAWSHTGTGGWETQYF
len: 16; d_gene: .; v_gene: TRBV5-4; abundance: few; j_gene: TRBJ2-6; CDR3nt: TGTGCCAGCAGCCCCGGACGAGCCTCTGGGGCCAACGTCCTGACTTTC; CDR3aa: CASSPGRASGANVLTF
len: 17; d_gene: .; v_gene: TRBV20-1; abundance: .; j_gene: TRBJ2-2; CDR3nt: TGCAGTGCTAGAGCCCCATGGGGCGGAACCAACACCGGGGAGCTGTTTTTT; CDR3aa: CSARAPWGGTNTGELFF
len: 13; d_gene: .; v_gene: TRBV12-3/TRBV12-4; abundance: .; j_gene: TRBJ2-3; CDR3nt: TGTGCCAGCGCCACGGGGCCCACAGATACGCAGTATTTT; CDR3aa: CASATGPTDTQYF
len: 16; d_gene: TRBD1; v_gene: TRBV3-1; abundance: .; j_gene: TRBJ2-1; CDR3nt: TGTGCCAGCAGCCAACAAGGACAGGGGGCTTACAATGAGCAGTTCTTC; CDR3aa: CASSQQGQGAYNEQFF
len: 12; d_gene: .; v_gene: TRBV20-1; abundance: .; j_gene: TRBJ2-6; CDR3nt: TGCAGTGCGCCCGCCGGGGCCAACGTCCTGACTTTC; CDR3aa: CSAPAGANVLTF
len: 21; d_gene: TRBD2; v_gene: TRBV11-2; abundance: .; j_gene: TRBJ2-1; CDR3nt: TGTGCCAGCAGCTTAATTAGCAGCGGGGGGCCCCCCAGGAGCTCCTACAATGAGCAGTTCTTC; CDR3aa: CASSLISSGGPPRSSYNEQFF
len: 14; d_gene: .; v_gene: TRBV6-2/TRBV6-3; abundance: .; j_gene: TRBJ2-1; CDR3nt: TGTGCCAGCAGCCCGGACTACACCTACAATGAGCAGTTCTTC; CDR3aa: CASSPDYTYNEQFF
len: 14; d_gene: .; v_gene: TRBV29-1; abundance: .; j_gene: TRBJ1-1; CDR3nt: TGCAGCGTTGAAGAAGGAATAAGGGACGCTGAAGCTTTCTTT; CDR3aa: CSVEEGIRDAEAFF
len: 14; d_gene: .; v_gene: TRBV20-1; abundance: once; j_gene: TRBJ2-3; CDR3nt: TGCAGTGCTACCCCAGGGGAGGGCACAGATACGCAGTATTTT; CDR3aa: CSATPGEGTDTQYF
len: 15; d_gene: TRBD2; v_gene: TRBV28; abundance: .; j_gene: TRBJ2-3; CDR3nt: TGTGCCAGCAGTTTATCAGCGGGGGGCACAGATACGCAGTATTTT; CDR3aa: CASSLSAGGTDTQYF
len: 14; d_gene: TRBD1; v_gene: TRBV2; abundance: .; j_gene: TRBJ1-1; CDR3nt: TGTGCCAGCAGTGGGACAGGGAGGACCACTGAAGCTTTCTTT; CDR3aa: CASSGTGRTTEAFF
len: 15; d_gene: .; v_gene: TRBV7-8; abundance: .; j_gene: TRBJ1-6; CDR3nt: TGTGCCAGCAGCCCCTACAGGGAGAATAATTCACCCCTCCACTTT; CDR3aa: CASSPYRENNSPLHF
len: 11; d_gene: .; v_gene: TRBV20-1; abundance: .; j_gene: TRBJ1-1; CDR3nt: TGCAGTGTTGACGGTCTCCAAGGAGCTTTCTTT; CDR3aa: CSVDGLQGAFF
len: 15; d_gene: TRBD1; v_gene: TRBV5-1; abundance: .; j_gene: TRBJ2-1; CDR3nt: TGCGCCAGCAGCTTGGTACAGGGGGCATTGGATGAGCAGTTCTTC; CDR3aa: CASSLVQGALDEQFF
len: 13; d_gene: .; v_gene: TRBV7-9; abundance: .; j_gene: TRBJ1-6; CDR3nt: TGTGCCAGCAGCTTGGGTCAGGAGGCACCCCTCCACTTT; CDR3aa: CASSLGQEAPLHF
len: 15; d_gene: .; v_gene: TRBV19; abundance: .; j_gene: TRBJ1-1; CDR3nt: TGTGCCAGTAGTATCCGTAACGTCTTGGGGACTGAAGCTTTCTTT; CDR3aa: CASSIRNVLGTEAFF
len: 15; d_gene: .; v_gene: TRBV30; abundance: .; j_gene: TRBJ2-7; CDR3nt: TGTGCCTGGAAGACTGCCGGGACCGGCTCCTACGAGCAGTACTTC; CDR3aa: CAWKTAGTGSYEQYF
len: 15; d_gene: .; v_gene: TRBV20-1; abundance: .; j_gene: TRBJ1-6; CDR3nt: TGCAGTGCTGGATCACAGGCCCTACGTGGTTCACCCCTCCACTTT; CDR3aa: CSAGSQALRGSPLHF
len: 14; d_gene: TRBD1; v_gene: TRBV28; abundance: once; j_gene: TRBJ1-3; CDR3nt: TGTGCCAGCAGTTTACCACAGGGGAAGGACACCATATATTTT; CDR3aa: CASSLPQGKDTIYF